Given below is one T cell receptor (beta chain) in context. Its antigen is not identified. Germline V gene sequence: CDR1 KGHDR, CDR2 SFDVKD. Trimming removed 2 bases from V and 6 bases from J; junction bases left unmatched: 7. The CDR3 length is 17 residues. The data originate from a study of T cell responses to AZD1222 COVID-19 vaccine. Whole-study results and caveats: Researchers took repertoire samples only after the peak T cell response had come. The breadth and depth of Spike-specific TCRs increased once two AZD1222 doses had been given. Most donors were white British and more were female, and clonal diversity was possibly underestimated.

TCRdb's copy holds only in-frame clones and misses some; the assay was immunoSEQ multiplex PCR. This sample yields under 150,000 clones, of which 90% to 95% are seen a single time; roughly 3% belongs to the top ten. This receptor was identified in an adult in good health. The chain links TRBV24-1 to TRBJ2-2, with 11 nucleotides matching TRBD2. Here the sequenced sample was peripheral blood, taken on day 0 of AZD1222 vaccination. The DNA for the CDR3 is TGTGCCACCAGTGATTCCATTCTAGCGGGGGGATCCGGGGAGCTGTTTTTT. It translates to CATSDSILAGGSGELFF.